This is a list of T cell receptor beta chains from one sample in a study of blood T cell repertoires in COVID-19. The protocol was immunoSEQ multiplex PCR, while the TCRdb copy is restricted to in-frame clones and leaves out a portion. The profile shows under 150,000 clones, approximately 88% of them singletons. Sequencing was carried out using PBMCs or T cells enriched from blood (not recorded which). The source of these receptors is a woman under 40 with acute COVID-19. The CDR3 runs from the conserved cysteine through the conserved F or W. The D gene is left open where the match is weak. Part of the rows lack a size; the others show once, few, many or a class for expanded clones.

V	J	size	D	DNA	CDR3
TRBV19	TRBJ1-3	few	-	TGTGCCAGTAGTATCCAGGGTGTCGGAAACACCATATATTTT	CASSIQGVGNTIYF
TRBV9	TRBJ1-3	-	TRBD1	TGTGCCAGCAGCGAGGGCGGGACAGTCTCTGGAAACACCATATATTTT	CASSEGGTVSGNTIYF
TRBV25-1	TRBJ2-7	-	TRBD2	TGTGCCAGCAGTGCGCGACTAGCGGGATGGTACGAGCAGTACTTC	CASSARLAGWYEQYF
TRBV6-2/TRBV6-3	TRBJ2-3	-	-	TGTGCCAGCAGTCCACCCGAGGGGGTTGTAAGCACAGATACGCAGTATTTT	CASSPPEGVVSTDTQYF
TRBV7-6	TRBJ1-3	-	-	TGTGCCAGCAGCTTAGGTCAGGGTTCTGGAAACACCATATATTTT	CASSLGQGSGNTIYF
TRBV6-7	TRBJ2-5	once	TRBD2	TGTGCCAGCAGTTACTTTTACATGGGCGGGAGGTCCCGGGAGACCCAGTACTTC	CASSYFYMGGRSRETQYF
TRBV3-1/TRBV3-2	TRBJ1-2	-	TRBD1	TGTGCCAGCAGCCCGGGGACAGGGCCCTATGGCTACACCTTC	CASSPGTGPYGYTF
TRBV2	TRBJ1-2	-	-	TGTGCCAGCAGTGAAGGGAGCTATGGCTACACCTTC	CASSEGSYGYTF
TRBV2	TRBJ1-2	few	-	TGTGCCAGCAGTGAATGGGCGGGGAACTATGGCTACACCTTC	CASSEWAGNYGYTF
TRBV11-2	TRBJ2-1	-	TRBD1	TGTGCCAGCAGCGGGGGGACAGGGAGAGACAATGAGCAGTTCTTC	CASSGGTGRDNEQFF
TRBV2	TRBJ1-1	-	-	TGTGCCAGCAGTGAGTCAGGGGTGATGTCTGAAGCTTTCTTT	CASSESGVMSEAFF
TRBV6-6	TRBJ2-2	-	-	TGTGCCAGCACCGGCGAGGGAGGTCGGCCCGGGGAGCTGTTTTTT	CASTGEGGRPGELFF
TRBV13	TRBJ1-1	-	-	TGTGCCAGCAGCGCCACCCGGGGGGCGCCTAGCACTGAAGCTTTCTTT	CASSATRGAPSTEAFF
TRBV5-8	TRBJ2-2	-	-	TGTGCCAGCAGCTTGAACAGGGAAAGCTTGAACACCGGGGAGCTGTTTTTT	CASSLNRESLNTGELFF
TRBV5-1	TRBJ1-2	-	-	TGCGCCAGCAGCGCGGACTCCGGGACAACTAACTATGGCTACACCTTC	CASSADSGTTNYGYTF
TRBV29-1	TRBJ2-5	-	TRBD2	TGCAGCGCATCCCGGGGGGGATGGGAGACCCAGTACTTC	CSASRGGWETQYF
TRBV7-9	TRBJ2-7	-	-	TGTGCCAGCAGCTTATTTGTGACTACGAGGGTTTACGAGCAGTACTTC	CASSLFVTTRVYEQYF
TRBV27	TRBJ1-5	once	TRBD1	TGTGCCAGCAGTTCCCTACTCTGGACAGGGAAGGGTTTCCTCCGTAATCAGCCCCAGCATTTT	CASSSLLWTGKGFLRNQPQHF
TRBV5-6	TRBJ2-7	-	-	TGTGCCAGCAGCTTGTGGCAGGGAGGCGAGCAGTACTTC	CASSLWQGGEQYF
TRBV12-3/TRBV12-4	TRBJ1-1	-	-	TGTGCCAGCAGTTTAGGCGGCCCTGAAGCTTTCTTT	CASSLGGPEAFF
TRBV5-1	TRBJ1-4	once	TRBD1	TGCGCCAGCAGCTTGGGTATATGGACAGGGGATAATGAAAAACTGTTTTTT	CASSLGIWTGDNEKLFF
TRBV15	TRBJ1-5	-	-	TGTGCCACCAGCAGAGATTGGTTGAGGGAAAGGCAGCCCCAGCATTTT	CATSRDWLRERQPQHF
TRBV14	TRBJ1-1	-	TRBD1	TGTGCCAGCAGCGCGTCCGGGACAGGGAACGCTTTCTTT	CASSASGTGNAFF
TRBV28	TRBJ1-5	-	TRBD1	TGTGCCAGCAGTTCGTTGACAGGGGGCAATCAGCCCCAGCATTTT	CASSSLTGGNQPQHF